A single sample gave rise to the 7 T cell receptor beta chains below, sequenced in a study of shared clonotypes between healthy human individuals (dated by TCRdb to 2018 to 2021). Library preparation was by the immunoSEQ multiplex PCR assay. In TCRdb, the immuneACCESS table is reduced to in-frame sequences with V and J assigned. These tables do not hold every clone; where another copy was compared, an unresolved V gene accounts for under half, and the others remain unexplained. A total of 2 million to 2.5 million clones appear in this sample, 80% to 95% of them only once. The ten largest clonotypes hold roughly 0.34% of the sample. Sequenced: naive CD4+ T cells from PBMCs. The cell subset or site label for this specimen denotes: CD45RA+ positively selected. The receptors here all came from a young man in good health. Some clones in this sample may be carry-over from other donors' samples.

The table lists this clone with a count of one. V and J are TRBV18 and TRBJ2-3; D not resolved. Trimming shortened V by 6 bases and J by 2 bases, and 15 bases separated the two germline ends. Germline V lookup: CDR1 KGHSH, CDR2 LQKENI. This CDR3 has 15 amino acids. This chain's CDR3 is CASSLSSEPTDTQYF. The CDR3 nucleotides read TGTGCCAGCTCGCTCTCCTCCGAACCCACAGATACGCAGTATTTT.

The chain combines TRBV5-5 with TRBJ1-2; 8 nucleotides line up with TRBD1. The CDR3 has 14 amino acids. Unmatched junction bases numbered 6, after V lost 0 bases and J lost 8 bases. Germline assignment: CDR1 SGHKS and CDR2 YYEKEE (reference sequence). The CDR3 protein is CASSLGGQGKGYTF. The CDR3 DNA reads as TGTGCCAGCAGCTTGGGTGGACAGGGCAAAGGCTACACCTTC.

J is TRBJ2-1 and V is TRBV7-9; 8 positions match TRBD1. Germline lookup yields CDR1 SEHNR and CDR2 FQNEAQ (reference sequence). V dropped 7 bases and J dropped 6; count of bases not matched to a gene: 5. CDR3 length equals 13 residues. CDR3 nucleotides: TGTGCCAGCAACAGGGGGAAGTTCAATGAGCAGTTCTTC. This sequence encodes CASNRGKFNEQFF. Looking up the rest from reference TRBV7-9 and TRBJ2-1 gives the full variable domain: DTGVSQNPRHKITKRGQNVTFRCDPISEHNRLYWYRQTLGQGPEFLTYFQNEAQLEKSRLLSDRFSAERPKGSFSTLEIQRTEQGDSAMYLCASNRGKFNEQFFGPGTRLTVL.

This rearrangement joins TRBV9 to TRBJ2-1, with D tentatively TRBD1 or TRBD2 (5 bases each). The CDR3 is made up of 15 amino acids. Trimming took 5 bases from V and 2 from J, leaving 14 bases between them. Germline V gene data show CDR1 as SGDLS and CDR2 as YYNGEE. The DNA for the CDR3 is TGTGCCAGCAGTGGGGCGGGTGACACCTACAATGAGCAGTTCTTC. Its protein is CASSGAGDTYNEQFF.

The gene calls are TRBV5-1 and TRBJ1-5, with a possible D match to TRBD1 (5 bases). Germline V lookup: CDR1 SGHRS, CDR2 YFSETQ. The V end lost 0 bases, the J end lost 0 bases, and 10 bases lay between the germline ends. This CDR3 comprises 16 residues. The CDR3 sequence: CASSLGGADSNQPQHF. DNA of the CDR3: TGCGCCAGCAGCTTGGGAGGGGCAGATAGCAATCAGCCCCAGCATTTT.

The V call is TRBV7-9, the J call TRBJ2-7; D ambiguous. V was trimmed by 0 bases and J by 6 bases, leaving 18 bases between them. This CDR3 spans 16 amino acids. Per germline, CDR1 SEHNR and CDR2 FQNEAQ (reference sequence). This CDR3 reads CASSLALGPASGEQYF. Here the CDR3 DNA reads TGTGCCAGCAGCTTAGCGTTAGGACCTGCTTCAGGCGAGCAGTACTTC.

The V gene is TRBV28, the J gene TRBJ2-7; D is uncertain. The germline V and J ends were trimmed by 6 bases and 2 bases, with 17 bases remaining between them. There are 15 residues in the CDR3. Germline lookup yields CDR1 MDHEN and CDR2 SYDVKM. The CDR3 DNA follows: TGTGCCAGCAGCCACCTTCGGTACTTTACCTACGAGCAGTACTTC. Amino acid sequence: CASSHLRYFTYEQYF.